This TCR beta chain was sequenced for a study of monozygotic twins with inflammatory bowel disease. Study-wide points: Healthy co-twins exceeded IBD patients in TCRbeta diversity as measured by inverse Simpson. Background noise in patient repertoires may stem from differing immunosuppressive treatments. IBD patients, compared with healthy twins, shared fewer clonotypes with others (especially with disease activity). Support for any single strong IBD-associated signal or clonotype was not found.

Comments on this clonotype: Its antigen is currently unknown.

From its re-call of the 5' RACE reads, TCRdb lists each CDR3 protein once, without DNA. Its table lists just over 300,000 distinct CDR3 sequences. Sequencing used blood. This TCR was sampled from a human donor with ulcerative colitis or Crohn's disease, or a healthy co-twin of an affected twin (not recorded which).

CDR3 in amino acids: CASRHGTAIYGYTF. This rearrangement joins TRBV12-3 or TRBV12-4 to TRBJ1-2; TCRdb lists TRBD1, though no DNA is available to test this call. The length of the CDR3 is 14 residues.